The rows below give T cell receptor beta chains drawn from one sample of a study of early T cells in non-severe SARS-CoV-2 infection. TCRdb re-called the 5' RACE reads through MiXCR, storing one row per CDR3 protein. The repertoire includes 45,000 to 55,000 distinct CDR3 sequences, 9.5% to 13% of them detected once, and approximately 10% sits in the top ten. The sequenced sample was whole blood. The receptors were sampled from an adult who was a healthcare worker with PCR-confirmed SARS-CoV-2 infection or an uninfected control (not recorded which). CDR3s include the opening cysteine and the closing phenylalanine or tryptophan. The D gene is left open where the match is weak. Clone size is given for some rows only: seen once, a few or many times, or a class if the clone is expanded.

few	TRBV5-1	TRBJ2-2	12	-	CASRFNTGELFF	TGCGCCAGCAGGTTTAACACCGGGGAGCTGTTTTTT
few	TRBV7-3	TRBJ2-3	15	-	CASSATPSSTDTQYF	TGTGCCAGCAGCGCTACACCGTCTAGCACAGATACGCAGTATTTT
many	TRBV18	TRBJ1-1	14	-	CASSPQGIITEAFF	TGTGCCAGCTCACCACAGGGGATTATCACTGAAGCTTTCTTT
-	TRBV5-6	TRBJ2-7	12	-	CASSFFVYEQYF	TGTGCCAGCAGCTTTTTCGTATACGAGCAGTACTTC
many	TRBV11-2	TRBJ2-1	14	-	CASSPAGPGNEQFF	TGTGCCAGCAGCCCTGCGGGGCCGGGCAATGAGCAGTTCTTC
many	TRBV7-6	TRBJ2-1	20	TRBD2	CASSLDRLAGAASSYNEQFF	TGTGCCAGCAGCTTAGACCGACTAGCGGGGGCCGCGAGCTCCTACAATGAGCAGTTCTTC
-	TRBV3-1	TRBJ1-4	15	-	CASSQGYGHNEKLFF	TGTGCCAGCAGCCAAGGTTACGGCCACAATGAAAAACTGTTTTTT
few	TRBV5-1	TRBJ2-1	13	-	CATAQGSSDEQFF	TGCGCCACCGCACAGGGTTCTAGTGATGAGCAGTTCTTC
many	TRBV5-1	TRBJ2-7	15	-	CASSLSGQTWYEQYF	TGCGCCAGCAGCTTGTCCGGACAGACTTGGTACGAGCAGTACTTC
-	TRBV5-4	TRBJ2-3	15	TRBD1	CASSERAGGRDTQYF	TGTGCCAGCAGCGAACGGGCAGGGGGCCGGGATACGCAGTATTTT
-	TRBV27	TRBJ1-4	15	-	CASSLTVSTNEKLFF	TGTGCCAGCAGTTTAACAGTTTCAACTAATGAAAAACTGTTTTTT
-	TRBV10-3	TRBJ2-7	15	-	CAISDGKRGADEQYF	TGTGCCATCAGTGACGGAAAACGCGGGGCGGACGAGCAGTACTTC
many	TRBV7-2	TRBJ2-3	13	-	CASSLENTDTQYF	TGTGCCAGCAGCTTAGAAAACACAGATACGCAGTATTTT
many	TRBV20-1	TRBJ1-1	15	TRBD1	CSAKVGGQANTEAFF	TGCAGTGCTAAAGTTGGAGGACAGGCGAACACTGAAGCTTTCTTT
few	TRBV6-6	TRBJ1-1	13	-	CASLDRRGTEAFF	TGTGCCAGCCTGGACCGCCGGGGTACTGAAGCTTTCTTT
few	TRBV27	TRBJ2-7	15	TRBD2	CASSGGTSGRAEQYF	TGTGCCAGCAGTGGTGGGACTAGCGGGAGGGCCGAGCAGTACTTC
-	TRBV20-1	TRBJ1-1	15	-	CSARDPNGGNTEAFF	TGCAGTGCTAGAGATCCCAATGGGGGGAACACTGAAGCTTTCTTT
-	TRBV29-1	TRBJ1-4	14	-	CSVGGPGGDEKLFF	TGCAGCGTCGGGGGACCGGGGGGCGATGAAAAACTGTTTTTT
-	TRBV20-1	TRBJ1-6	13	-	CSAKASYNSPLHF	TGCAGTGCTAAGGCCTCCTATAATTCACCCCTCCACTTT
many	TRBV14	TRBJ2-5	16	TRBD2	CASSRLRGGGQETQYF	TGTGCCAGCAGCCGTCTTCGCGGGGGGGGACAAGAGACCCAGTACTTC
few	TRBV18	TRBJ1-1	10	-	CASGDAEAFF	TGTGCCAGCGGAGACGCTGAAGCTTTCTTT
many	TRBV7-4	TRBJ1-5	12	-	CASIKAGQPQHF	TGTGCCAGCATTAAGGCAGGTCAGCCCCAGCATTTT
-	TRBV5-6	TRBJ2-7	14	TRBD1	CASGGDRGIYEQYF	TGTGCCAGCGGAGGGGACAGGGGTATCTACGAGCAGTACTTC
many	TRBV27	TRBJ1-6	12	-	CASSIRNSPLHF	TGTGCCAGCAGTATCAGAAATTCACCCCTCCACTTT
once	TRBV5-1	TRBJ2-2	13	-	CASSFQVSGELFF	-
-	TRBV5-1	TRBJ2-7	15	TRBD1	CASSFGTEASYEQYF	TGCGCCAGCAGCTTTGGGACAGAAGCCTCCTACGAGCAGTACTTC
few	TRBV7-2	TRBJ2-3	16	-	CASSLRAGASTDTQYF	TGTGCCAGCAGCTTGAGAGCGGGCGCGAGCACAGATACGCAGTATTTT
few	TRBV30	TRBJ1-2	16	TRBD1	CAWHRDRAHSNYGYTF	TGTGCCTGGCACCGGGACAGGGCCCACTCTAACTATGGCTACACCTTC
many	TRBV5-1	TRBJ2-3	14	TRBD1	CASSVGQGTDTQYF	TGCGCCAGCAGCGTAGGACAGGGGACAGATACGCAGTATTTT
few	TRBV29-1	TRBJ2-1	12	-	CSVRPTQGEQFF	TGCAGCGTTCGACCCACGCAGGGCGAGCAGTTCTTC
many	TRBV10-2	TRBJ1-1	12	TRBD1	CASSEAGGKAFF	TGCGCCAGCAGTGAGGCAGGGGGCAAGGCTTTCTTT
-	TRBV6-5	TRBJ2-5	15	TRBD1	CASSYGTGGRETQYF	TGTGCCAGCAGTTACGGGACAGGGGGCAGAGAGACCCAGTACTTC
-	TRBV5-5	TRBJ1-6	17	TRBD1	CASTTTTGGLYNSPLHF	TGTGCCAGCACCACTACGACAGGGGGCCTCTATAATTCACCCCTCCACTTT
many	TRBV11-2	TRBJ2-1	14	-	CASSPTQRHVSEFF	TGTGCCAGCAGCCCCACCCAGAGACACGTATCGGAGTTCTTC
-	TRBV5-1	TRBJ2-7	16	-	CASSLGGGVESYEQYF	TGCGCCAGCAGCTTGGGCGGAGGGGTCGAATCCTACGAGCAGTACTTC
many	TRBV11-3	TRBJ1-1	13	-	CASKQGMNTEAFF	TGTGCCAGCAAGCAGGGGATGAACACTGAAGCTTTCTTT
many	TRBV7-9	TRBJ1-5	14	-	CASSFNSPNQPQHF	TGTGCCAGCAGCTTTAACAGTCCCAATCAGCCCCAGCATTTT
many	TRBV28	TRBJ1-4	16	-	CASSFWGGTTNEKLFF	TGTGCCAGCAGTTTTTGGGGGGGTACAACTAATGAAAAACTGTTTTTT
-	TRBV20-1	TRBJ1-1	10	-	CSATDFIAFF	TGCAGTGCCACAGACTTCATAGCTTTCTTT
few	TRBV20-1	TRBJ2-3	11	-	CSVSGRRTQYF	TGCAGTGTGTCCGGTCGCCGTACGCAGTATTTT
many	TRBV2	TRBJ2-1	12	-	CASSVADNEQFF	TGTGCCAGCAGTGTGGCAGATAATGAGCAGTTCTTC
few	TRBV5-1	TRBJ1-3	15	-	CASSLVAGSGNTIYF	TGCGCCAGCAGCTTAGTGGCCGGCTCTGGAAACACCATATATTTT
many	TRBV28	TRBJ2-1	15	TRBD2	CASSFLAGGYNEQFF	TGTGCCAGCAGTTTCCTAGCGGGAGGGTACAATGAGCAGTTCTTC
-	TRBV10-2	TRBJ2-6	15	-	CASSIQESGANVLTF	TGCGCCAGCAGCATACAGGAGTCCGGGGCCAACGTCCTGACTTTC
-	TRBV29-1	TRBJ2-1	12	-	CSVTGSYNEQFF	TGCAGCGTTACAGGGTCCTACAATGAGCAGTTCTTC
few	TRBV5-1	TRBJ2-7	15	-	CASSFQDSSSYEQYF	TGCGCCAGCAGCTTTCAGGACAGTAGCTCCTACGAGCAGTACTTC
many	TRBV20-1	TRBJ2-3	13	-	CSARPGPIDTQYF	TGCAGTGCTAGACCAGGGCCGATAGATACGCAGTATTTT
few	TRBV5-6	TRBJ2-3	16	-	CASSLAGRGSTDTQYF	TGTGCCAGCAGCTTGGCCGGCAGAGGGAGCACAGATACGCAGTATTTT
few	TRBV10-1	TRBJ1-1	13	-	CATPGLGNTEAFF	TGCGCCACCCCAGGCCTGGGTAACACTGAAGCTTTCTTT
few	TRBV5-1	TRBJ1-4	15	TRBD1	CASSLAGTGYEKLFF	TGCGCCAGCAGCTTGGCCGGGACAGGGTATGAAAAACTGTTTTTT
few	TRBV11-2	TRBJ2-5	15	-	CASSLDNSRQETQYF	TGTGCCAGCAGCTTAGATAATAGCCGACAAGAGACCCAGTACTTC
few	TRBV20-1	TRBJ2-3	13	-	CSASQGSTDTQYF	TGCAGTGCTAGTCAGGGGAGCACAGATACGCAGTATTTT
many	TRBV27	TRBJ1-5	13	-	CASSAEGGLSQHF	TGTGCCAGCAGCGCCGAAGGGGGTTTGTCCCAGCATTTT
-	TRBV7-2	TRBJ2-2	13	-	CASSEGLTGELFF	TGTGCCAGCAGCGAGGGACTCACCGGGGAGCTGTTTTTT
-	TRBV28	TRBJ1-1	16	TRBD1	CASRPAGGTVNTEAFF	TGTGCCAGCAGACCCGCAGGGGGGACAGTGAACACTGAAGCTTTCTTT
many	TRBV20-1	TRBJ2-1	16	TRBD2	CSANDAGGPFYNEQFF	TGCAGTGCTAATGATGCGGGAGGGCCATTTTACAATGAGCAGTTCTTC
many	TRBV7-8	TRBJ1-5	13	-	CASTRQLNQPQHF	TGTGCCAGCACCCGACAGCTCAATCAGCCCCAGCATTTT
-	TRBV18	TRBJ1-4	15	TRBD1	CASSPPGQANEKLFF	TGTGCCAGCTCACCGCCGGGACAGGCTAATGAAAAACTGTTTTTT
many	TRBV29-1	TRBJ2-7	11	-	CSVEVAAIPYF	TGCAGCGTTGAGGTCGCCGCTATCCCGTACTTC
-	TRBV11-1	TRBJ2-2	17	-	CASSSTSGHANTGELFF	TGTGCCAGCAGCTCGACGTCCGGACACGCAAACACCGGGGAGCTGTTTTTT